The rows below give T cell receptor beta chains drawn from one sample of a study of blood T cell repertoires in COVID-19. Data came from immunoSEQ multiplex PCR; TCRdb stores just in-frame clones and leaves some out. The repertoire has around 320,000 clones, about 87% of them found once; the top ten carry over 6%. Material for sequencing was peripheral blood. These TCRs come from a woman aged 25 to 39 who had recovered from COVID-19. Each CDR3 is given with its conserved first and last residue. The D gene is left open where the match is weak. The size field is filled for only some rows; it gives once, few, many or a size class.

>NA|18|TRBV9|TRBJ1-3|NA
CASSPGGGTILSGNTIYF
TGTGCCAGCAGCCCCGGGGGGGGCACAATTTTATCCGGAAACACCATATATTTT
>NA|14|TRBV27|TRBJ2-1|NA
CASRKGGPNNEQFF
TGTGCCAGCAGGAAAGGGGGTCCCAACAATGAGCAGTTCTTC
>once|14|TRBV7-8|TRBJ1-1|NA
CASSLRAGNTEAFF
TGTGCCAGCAGCTTACGTGCCGGGAACACTGAAGCTTTCTTT
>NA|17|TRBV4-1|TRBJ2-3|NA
CASSGTGTPTITDTQYF
TGCGCCAGCAGCGGAACCGGGACTCCGACCATCACAGATACGCAGTATTTT
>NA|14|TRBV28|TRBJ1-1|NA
CASSLFRVDTEAFF
TGTGCCAGCAGTTTATTCAGGGTCGACACTGAAGCTTTCTTT
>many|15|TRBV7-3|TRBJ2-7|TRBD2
CASSFSAGGSYEQYF
TGTGCCAGCAGCTTTTCGGCGGGGGGTTCCTACGAGCAGTACTTC
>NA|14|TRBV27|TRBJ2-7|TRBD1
CASHARDRDYEQYF
TGTGCCAGTCATGCCCGGGACAGGGACTACGAGCAGTACTTC
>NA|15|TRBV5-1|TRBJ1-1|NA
CASSRQGGLNTEAFF
TGCGCCAGCAGCCGCCAAGGGGGATTGAACACTGAAGCTTTCTTT
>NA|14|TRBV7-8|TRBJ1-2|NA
CASSPQTESYGYTF
TGTGCCAGCAGCCCCCAGACAGAGTCCTATGGCTACACCTTC
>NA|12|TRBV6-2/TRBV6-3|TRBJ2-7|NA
CASSSFSYEQYF
TGTGCCAGCAGTTCCTTCTCCTACGAGCAGTACTTC
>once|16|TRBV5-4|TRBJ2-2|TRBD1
CASSSGTVIKDGELFF
TGTGCCAGCAGCTCCGGGACAGTCATCAAGGACGGGGAGCTGTTTTTT
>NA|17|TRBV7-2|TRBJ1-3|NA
CASGRPYGHSSGNTIYF
TGTGCCAGCGGCAGGCCGTATGGTCACAGCTCTGGAAACACCATATATTTT
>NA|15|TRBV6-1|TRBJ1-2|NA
CASSETGNTNYGYTF
TGTGCCAGCAGTGAAACAGGGAACACTAACTATGGCTACACCTTC
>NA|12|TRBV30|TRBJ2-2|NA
CAWSQNTGELFF
TGTGCCTGGAGCCAGAACACCGGGGAGCTGTTTTTT
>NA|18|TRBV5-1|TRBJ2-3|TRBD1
CASSPGTGGLVSTDTQYF
TGCGCCAGCAGCCCCGGGACAGGGGGTCTTGTCAGCACAGATACGCAGTATTTT
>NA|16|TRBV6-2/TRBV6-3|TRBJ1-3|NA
CASSYQGLKSGNTIYF
TGTGCCAGCAGTTACCAGGGATTGAAATCTGGAAACACCATATATTTT
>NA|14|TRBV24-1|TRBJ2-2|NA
CATTNGGGTGELFF
TGTGCCACCACCAACGGAGGCGGCACCGGGGAGCTGTTTTTT
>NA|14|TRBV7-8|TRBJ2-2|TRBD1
CASRGQANTGELFF
TGTGCCAGCAGGGGACAGGCGAACACCGGGGAGCTGTTTTTT
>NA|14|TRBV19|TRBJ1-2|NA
CASSIERGYYGYTF
TGTGCCAGTAGTATAGAGAGAGGTTACTATGGCTACACCTTC
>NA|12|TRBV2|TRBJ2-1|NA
CASSHSGYEQFF
TGTGCCAGCAGTCATAGCGGTTATGAGCAGTTCTTC
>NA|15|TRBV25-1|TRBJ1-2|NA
CASSAAGPLNYGYTF
TGTGCCAGCAGTGCGGCAGGGCCTCTTAACTATGGCTACACCTTC
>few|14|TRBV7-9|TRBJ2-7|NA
CASSLETDSYEQYF
TGTGCCAGCAGCTTAGAGACTGACTCCTACGAGCAGTACTTC
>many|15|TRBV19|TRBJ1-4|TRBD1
CASSMRGPGNEKLFF
TGTGCCAGTAGTATGAGGGGGCCGGGTAATGAAAAACTGTTTTTT
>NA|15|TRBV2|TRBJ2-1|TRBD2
CASSPGTTSYNEQFF
TGTGCCAGCAGCCCCGGGACTACCTCCTACAATGAGCAGTTCTTC
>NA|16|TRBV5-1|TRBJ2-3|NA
CASSSDPGLIADTQYF
TGCGCCAGCAGCTCTGACCCGGGACTCATCGCAGATACGCAGTATTTT
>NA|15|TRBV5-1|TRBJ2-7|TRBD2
CASSLEVAGHHEQYF
TGCGCCAGCAGCTTGGAGGTAGCGGGGCACCACGAGCAGTACTTC
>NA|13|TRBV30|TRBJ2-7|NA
CAWTTGLEGEQYF
TGTGCCTGGACGACAGGGTTGGAGGGAGAGCAGTACTTC
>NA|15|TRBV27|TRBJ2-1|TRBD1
CASSPGQPPIGGQFF
TGTGCCAGCAGCCCGGGACAGCCCCCCATCGGAGGGCAGTTCTTC
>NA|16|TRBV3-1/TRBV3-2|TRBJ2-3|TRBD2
CASSHPGGAGTDTQYF
TGTGCCAGCAGCCACCCCGGGGGGGCAGGTACAGATACGCAGTATTTT
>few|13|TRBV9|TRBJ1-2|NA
CASSAGVVYGYTF
TGTGCCAGCAGCGCCGGGGTGGTCTATGGCTACACCTTC
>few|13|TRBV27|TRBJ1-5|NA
CASSLREGQPQHF
TGTGCCAGCAGTCTCCGGGAGGGGCAGCCCCAGCATTTT
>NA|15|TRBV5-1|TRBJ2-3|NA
CASSLGQTITDTQYF
TGCGCCAGCAGCCTAGGACAGACAATCACAGATACGCAGTATTTT
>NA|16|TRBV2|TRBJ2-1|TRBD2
CASRPGLAGDYNEQFF
TGTGCCAGCAGACCCGGACTAGCGGGGGATTACAATGAGCAGTTCTTC
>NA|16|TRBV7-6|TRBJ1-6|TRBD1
CASRQDRGTYNSPLHF
TGTGCCAGCCGGCAAGACAGGGGAACCTATAATTCACCCCTCCACTTT
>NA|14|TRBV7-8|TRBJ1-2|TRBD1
CASSFQGAPSGYTF
TGTGCCAGCAGCTTCCAGGGGGCGCCTTCTGGCTACACCTTC
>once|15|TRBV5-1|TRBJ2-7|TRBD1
CASSLLGTGEDEQYF
TGCGCCAGCAGCTTGCTCGGGACAGGGGAGGACGAGCAGTACTTC
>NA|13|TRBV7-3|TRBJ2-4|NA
CASSPDSQAIQYF
TGTGCCAGCAGCCCGGACAGTCAGGCCATTCAGTACTTC
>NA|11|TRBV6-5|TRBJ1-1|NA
CASSQYTEAFF
TGTGCCAGCAGTCAATACACTGAAGCTTTCTTT
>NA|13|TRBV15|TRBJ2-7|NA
CATSSSPHYEQYF
TGTGCCACCAGCAGTAGCCCCCACTACGAGCAGTACTTC
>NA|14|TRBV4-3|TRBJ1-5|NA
CASSQGVGVQPQHF
TGCGCCAGCAGCCAAGGGGTAGGGGTTCAGCCCCAGCATTTT
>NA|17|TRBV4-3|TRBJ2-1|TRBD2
CASSNRVRTSGYNEQFF
TGCGCCAGCAGCAACCGTGTTCGGACTAGCGGGTACAATGAGCAGTTCTTC
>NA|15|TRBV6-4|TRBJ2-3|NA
CASSPGQTSTDTQYF
TGTGCCAGCAGCCCCGGACAAACCAGCACAGATACGCAGTATTTT
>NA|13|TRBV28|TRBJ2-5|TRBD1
CASSLGQGRTQYF
TGTGCCAGCAGCCTTGGACAGGGAAGGACCCAGTACTTC
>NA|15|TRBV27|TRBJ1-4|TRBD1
CASSIRGQGNEKLFF
TGTGCCAGCAGTATCCGCGGACAGGGCAATGAAAAACTGTTTTTT
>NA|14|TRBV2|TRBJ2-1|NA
CASSVNFSYNEQFF
TGTGCCAGCAGTGTCAATTTTTCCTACAATGAGCAGTTCTTC
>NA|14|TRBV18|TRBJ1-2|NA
CASSKGARAFGYTF
TGTGCCAGTTCAAAAGGGGCCAGGGCCTTTGGCTACACCTTC
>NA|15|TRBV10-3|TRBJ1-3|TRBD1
CAISESTGAGNTIYF
TGTGCCATCAGTGAGTCTACAGGGGCTGGAAACACCATATATTTT
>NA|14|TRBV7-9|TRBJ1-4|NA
CASSLRGSDEKLFF
TGTGCCAGCAGCTTAAGGGGCTCGGATGAAAAACTGTTTTTT
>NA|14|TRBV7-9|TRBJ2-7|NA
CASSLAWSVEEQYF
TGTGCCAGCAGTTTAGCTTGGTCTGTCGAGGAGCAGTACTTC
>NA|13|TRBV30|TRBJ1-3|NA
CAWSDTSGNTIYF
TGTGCCTGGAGTGACACCTCTGGAAACACCATATATTTT
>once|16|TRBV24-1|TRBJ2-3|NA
CATSDLTAGSTDTQYF
TGTGCCACCAGTGATCTCACCGCGGGTAGCACAGATACGCAGTATTTT
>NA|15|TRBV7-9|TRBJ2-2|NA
CASSLSQGEAGELFF
TGTGCCAGCAGCTTATCTCAGGGGGAGGCCGGGGAGCTGTTTTTT